One and the same sample provided the 12 T cell receptor beta chains below, sequenced in a study of cytomegalovirus exposure and HLA in healthy donors. Primers: 60 Vbeta forward and 13 Jbeta reverse. Method: immunoSEQ multiplex PCR; TCRdb's copy keeps in-frame clones and lacks some. The table includes fewer than 150,000 clones, 77% detected once. The sample was PBMCs. Source of these receptors: a woman aged 45-65 years in good health and CMV-seronegative.

J is TRBJ2-3 and V is TRBV6-6; D gene uncertain. Trimming stripped 2 bases from V and 7 bases from J, with 7 bases between. This CDR3 has 12 residues. Germline loops: CDR1 MNHNY, CDR2 SVGAGI (reference sequence). The CDR3 sequence: CASSYGANTQYF. In nucleotides, the CDR3 is TGTGCCAGCAGTTACGGTGCGAATACGCAGTATTTT.

V is TRBV11-2 and J is TRBJ1-5; TRBD1 aligns across 8 bases. The germline V gene has CDR1 SGHAT and CDR2 FQNNGV. The CDR3 extends over 15 amino acids. V shed 5 bases, J shed 0 bases, and the junction held 3 bases outside the gene matches. As DNA, the CDR3 is TGTGCCAGCAGCATCGACAGGGGTAGCAATCAGCCCCAGCATTTT. As protein: CASSIDRGSNQPQHF.

V gene TRBV19 combines with J gene TRBJ2-7; no clear D. The CDR3 length is 15 residues. Germline-derived CDR1 and CDR2 are LNHDA and SQIVND (reference sequence). V was trimmed by 3 bases and J by 0 bases, leaving 12 bases between them. CDR3 amino acids: CASSIFTESSYEQYF. In DNA form, the CDR3 reads TGTGCCAGTAGTATTTTTACCGAGAGCTCCTACGAGCAGTACTTC.

The chain recombines TRBV5-1 with TRBJ2-7; possibly TRBD2 for D (5 bases). Per the germline V gene, CDR1 is SGHRS and CDR2 is YFSETQ. Trimming stripped 4 bases from V and 3 bases from J, with 11 bases between. The CDR3 totals 13 residues. CDR3 loop: CASSGPGSYEQYF. The CDR3 nucleotides are TGCGCCAGCAGCGGACCGGGGAGCTACGAGCAGTACTTC. Variable domain in full (rest from reference TRBV5-1 and TRBJ2-7): KAGVTQTPRYLIKTRGQQVTLSCSPISGHRSVSWYQQTPGQGLQFLFEYFSETQRNKGNFPGRFSGRQFSNSRSEMNVSTLELGDSALYLCASSGPGSYEQYFGPGTRLTVT.

This chain joins TRBV4-1 and TRBJ2-1, with D uncertain. Trimming took 2 bases from V and 3 from J, leaving 11 bases between them. The germline V gene has CDR1 MGHRA and CDR2 YSYEKL. There are 15 residues in the CDR3. The CDR3 nucleotides are TGCGCCAGCAGCCAAATAGCCATCCGCTACAATGAGCAGTTCTTC. This gives the protein CASSQIAIRYNEQFF.

The rearrangement uses TRBV5-4 and TRBJ2-3; perhaps TRBD2 as D (6 bases). CDR1 is SGHNT and CDR2 is YYREEE in the germline V gene (reference sequence). CDR3 length: 14 residues. V was shortened by 2 bases and J by 7 bases, with 14 bases between the two germline ends. The CDR3 protein is CASSFPGEVNTQYF. The CDR3 coding sequence is TGTGCCAGCAGCTTTCCGGGGGAAGTGAATACGCAGTATTTT.

This chain connects TRBV7-2 to TRBJ1-2; TRBD1 might be the D (6 bases). CDR1 is SGHTA, CDR2 FQGNSA, per germline. The CDR3 contains 13 residues. V gave up 4 bases and J gave up 5 bases, with 11 bases separating them. The CDR3 sequence is CASSSRDTYGYTF. CDR3 nucleotide sequence: TGTGCCAGCAGCTCTCGGGACACATATGGCTACACCTTC.

The chain has TRBV2 and TRBJ2-2; no firm D call. Germline V gene sequence: CDR1 SNHLY, CDR2 FYNNEI. The CDR3 extends over 14 amino acids. The V end lost 6 bases, the J end lost 1 base, and 9 bases lay between the germline ends. CDR3 nucleotide sequence: TGTGCCAGCAGAGTACGGTTGAACACCGGGGAGCTGTTTTTT. As protein: CASRVRLNTGELFF.

As DNA, the CDR3 is TGTGCCAGCAGCACCCGGGGACAGGGGGCTAAGGACTACGAGCAGTACTTC. Amino acid sequence: CASSTRGQGAKDYEQYF. The J gene is TRBJ2-7, the V gene TRBV28; 12 bases match TRBD1. V gave up 6 bases and J gave up 3 bases; unmatched junction bases: 12. The CDR3 sequence is 17 residues long. Looked up from germline, CDR1 is MDHEN and CDR2 is SYDVKM.

The chain carries TRBV2 and TRBJ2-7; a weak D match, TRBD2 (6 bases). The V gene's germline CDR1 is SNHLY and CDR2 FYNNEI. This CDR3 region has 14 residues. V lost 8 bases and J lost 3, with 17 bases in between. The CDR3 DNA sequence: TGTGCCAGCTCATGGGGGGTGGGTCGCTACGAGCAGTACTTC. Translating gives CASSWGVGRYEQYF.

The V gene is TRBV2, the J gene TRBJ1-6; 9 bases match TRBD1. V dropped 5 bases and J dropped 7; count of bases not matched to a gene: 6. Per the germline V gene, CDR1 is SNHLY and CDR2 is FYNNEI. This CDR3 has 15 residues. The CDR3 sequence: CASSKYGQGNSPLHF. In nucleotides, the CDR3 is TGTGCCAGCAGTAAATACGGACAGGGGAATTCACCCCTCCACTTT.

The genes are TRBV4-2 and TRBJ1-5; 7 positions agree with TRBD1. The CDR3 loop spans 15 amino acids. The germline V gene has CDR1 LGHNA and CDR2 YNFKEQ. V shed 0 bases and J 4 bases; nucleotides not matched to a gene: 3. The CDR3 protein is CASSQETGINQPQHF. The DNA for the CDR3 is TGTGCCAGCAGCCAAGAGACAGGGATTAATCAGCCCCAGCATTTT.